Sequencing of this TCR beta chain was carried out in a study of blood T cell repertoires in COVID-19. Across the whole study: COVID-19 samples collected from the United States, Italy and Spain covered acute and convalescent phases.

Clinical history reported by participants formed the basis on which cohorts were assigned. Libraries were prepared by immunoSEQ multiplex PCR; TCRdb keeps only in-frame clonotypes and omits some of them. The table has roughly 450,000 clones, 90% seen once. After removal of 4 bases from V and 2 bases from J, the junction contained 9 bases not matched to a gene. The V gene's germline CDR1 is SNHLY and CDR2 FYNNEI. This CDR3 is 16 amino acids long. This TCR derives from a man aged 18 to 29 who had recovered from COVID-19. V and J are TRBV2 and TRBJ2-3; 7 nucleotides align to TRBD1. Sequencing input: PBMCs or T cells enriched from blood (not recorded which). The DNA for the CDR3 is TGTGCCAGCAGTGTGAGGCAGGGGGTACCCACAGATACGCAGTATTTT. Translating gives CASSVRQGVPTDTQYF.